Listed below are T cell receptor beta chains from one sample, sequenced in a study of blood T cell repertoires in COVID-19. The repertoire was sequenced with immunoSEQ multiplex PCR; TCRdb's copy has only in-frame clones and lacks some. The sample carries about 440,000 clones, around nine tenths recorded once. Sequencing was done on a sample of peripheral blood. Source of these receptors: a woman in her thirties with acute or convalescent COVID-19. The CDR3 runs from the conserved cysteine through the conserved F or W.

CDR3: CASTGGGELFF
V: TRBV4-1
J: TRBJ2-2

CDR3: CASSLSQNTEAFF
V: TRBV7-8
J: TRBJ1-1

CDR3: CASSPSGNQPQHF
V: TRBV18
J: TRBJ1-5

CDR3: CAAHGRESGNTIYF
V: TRBV28
J: TRBJ1-3

CDR3: CASSRGEFSGANVLTF
V: TRBV5-4
J: TRBJ2-6

CDR3: CASRTGSLNQPQHF
V: TRBV19
J: TRBJ1-5

CDR3: CASSREIDTEAFF
V: TRBV18
J: TRBJ1-1

CDR3: CASSQTGVYNSPLHF
V: TRBV4-2
J: TRBJ1-6

CDR3: CASSRQGGARETGELFF
V: TRBV13
J: TRBJ2-2

CDR3: CASSAGTGIVQETQYF
V: TRBV7-9
J: TRBJ2-5

CDR3: CATSDSGGNYGYTF
V: TRBV24-1
J: TRBJ1-2

CDR3: CASTLPLAGGLYNEQFF
V: TRBV6-4
J: TRBJ2-1

CDR3: CASSPGREAKNIQYF
V: TRBV13
J: TRBJ2-4

CDR3: CASIGVFSNQPQHF
V: TRBV6-5
J: TRBJ1-5

CDR3: CASSLTGETYEQYF
V: TRBV28
J: TRBJ2-7

CDR3: CASRGNRVYSNQPQHF
V: TRBV7-6
J: TRBJ1-5

CDR3: CASSADSNYGYTF
V: TRBV5-1
J: TRBJ1-2

CDR3: CASSREGGWLETQYF
V: TRBV11-2
J: TRBJ2-5

CDR3: CASSYAPGSGELFF
V: TRBV6-5
J: TRBJ2-2

CDR3: CARRTDDNYGYTF
V: TRBV2
J: TRBJ1-2

CDR3: CASSMHEGQGNYGYTF
V: TRBV19
J: TRBJ1-2

CDR3: CASSPSGSYNEQFF
V: TRBV10-2
J: TRBJ2-1

CDR3: CSASYASGGLDEQFF
V: TRBV20-1
J: TRBJ2-1

CDR3: CASSLDRGQLSNQPQHF
V: TRBV19
J: TRBJ1-5

CDR3: CASSEFNSPEAFF
V: TRBV6-1
J: TRBJ1-1

CDR3: CASSRSSYSQETQYF
V: TRBV11-2
J: TRBJ2-5

CDR3: CASSTRQGGPRYEQYF
V: TRBV4-1
J: TRBJ2-7

CDR3: CASSSPGWNTEAFF
V: TRBV28
J: TRBJ1-1

CDR3: CASTQTSSYNSPLHF
V: TRBV27
J: TRBJ1-6

CDR3: CASSLEGTDTQYF
V: TRBV5-1
J: TRBJ2-3

CDR3: CASSRQQETQYF
V: TRBV3-1/TRBV3-2
J: TRBJ2-5

CDR3: CSADLLEGARTEAFF
V: TRBV29-1
J: TRBJ1-1

CDR3: CASSGGLKETQYF
V: TRBV5-1
J: TRBJ2-5

CDR3: CASSERVYGYTF
V: TRBV2
J: TRBJ1-2

CDR3: CASSLNRNQPQHF
V: TRBV27
J: TRBJ1-5

CDR3: CASSSAWGDGEQFF
V: TRBV7-8
J: TRBJ2-1

CDR3: CSVIQGDSYGYTF
V: TRBV29-1
J: TRBJ1-2

CDR3: CASSPRWEAGGGTQYF
V: TRBV18
J: TRBJ2-3

CDR3: CASSDPGQGSPKIPTDTQYF
V: TRBV2
J: TRBJ2-3

CDR3: CASSNAGILAGTQETQYF
V: TRBV21-1
J: TRBJ2-5

CDR3: CASSPTMKSYNEQFF
V: TRBV18
J: TRBJ2-1

CDR3: CASSPTGDTQYF
V: TRBV7-3
J: TRBJ2-3

CDR3: CASSGRQGASGELFF
V: TRBV19
J: TRBJ2-2

CDR3: CASGAGQENEKLFF
V: TRBV6-5
J: TRBJ1-4

CDR3: CASSQPGLGPGANVLTF
V: TRBV14
J: TRBJ2-6

CDR3: CATSRDNSPSTDTQYF
V: TRBV15
J: TRBJ2-3

CDR3: CASSPGTGVVTEAFF
V: TRBV5-1
J: TRBJ1-1

CDR3: CATSDPPRAGGYQETQYF
V: TRBV24-1
J: TRBJ2-5